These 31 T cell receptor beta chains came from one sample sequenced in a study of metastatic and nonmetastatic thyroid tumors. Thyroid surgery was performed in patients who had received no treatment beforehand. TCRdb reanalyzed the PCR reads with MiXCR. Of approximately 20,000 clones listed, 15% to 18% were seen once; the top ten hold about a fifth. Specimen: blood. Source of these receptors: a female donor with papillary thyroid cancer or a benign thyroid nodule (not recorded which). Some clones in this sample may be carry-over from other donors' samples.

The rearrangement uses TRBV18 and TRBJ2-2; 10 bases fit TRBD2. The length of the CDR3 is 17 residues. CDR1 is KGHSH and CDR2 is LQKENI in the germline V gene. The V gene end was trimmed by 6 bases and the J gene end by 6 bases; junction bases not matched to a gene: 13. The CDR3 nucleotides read TGTGCCAGCTCCGGACTAACTAGCGGGGTTATCGCCGGGGAGCTGTTTTTT. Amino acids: CASSGLTSGVIAGELFF.

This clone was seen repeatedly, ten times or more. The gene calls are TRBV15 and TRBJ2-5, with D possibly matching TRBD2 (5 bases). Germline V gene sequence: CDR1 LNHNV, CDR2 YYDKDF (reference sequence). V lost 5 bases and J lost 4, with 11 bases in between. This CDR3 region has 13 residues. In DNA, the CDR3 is TGTGCCACCAGCCAAGAGGGTGGAGAGACCCAGTACTTC. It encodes CATSQEGGETQYF.

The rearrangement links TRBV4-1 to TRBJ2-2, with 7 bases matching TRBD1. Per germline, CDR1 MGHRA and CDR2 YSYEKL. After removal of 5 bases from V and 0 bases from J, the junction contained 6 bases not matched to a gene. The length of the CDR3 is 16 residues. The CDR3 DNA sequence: TGCGCCAGCAGCTACTCCGGGACAGCGAACACCGGGGAGCTGTTTTTT. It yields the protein CASSYSGTANTGELFF.

The CDR3 protein is CASSRGQGRGEQYF. In DNA, the CDR3 is TGCGCCAGCAGCCGGGGACAGGGGCGAGGAGAGCAGTACTTC. The rearrangement links TRBV4-1 to TRBJ2-7; 10 bases are a match to TRBD1. Trimming cost V 4 bases and J 7 bases; bases outside gene matches: 7. Germline assignment: CDR1 MGHRA and CDR2 YSYEKL. CDR3 length equals 14 residues.

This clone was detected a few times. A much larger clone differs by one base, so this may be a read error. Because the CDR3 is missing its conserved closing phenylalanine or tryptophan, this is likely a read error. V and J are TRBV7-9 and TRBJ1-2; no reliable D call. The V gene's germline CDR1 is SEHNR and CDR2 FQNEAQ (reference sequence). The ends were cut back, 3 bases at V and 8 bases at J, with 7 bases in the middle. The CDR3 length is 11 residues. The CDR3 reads CASSFMGGYTS. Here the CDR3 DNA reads TGTGCCAGCAGCTTTATGGGCGGCTACACCTCC.

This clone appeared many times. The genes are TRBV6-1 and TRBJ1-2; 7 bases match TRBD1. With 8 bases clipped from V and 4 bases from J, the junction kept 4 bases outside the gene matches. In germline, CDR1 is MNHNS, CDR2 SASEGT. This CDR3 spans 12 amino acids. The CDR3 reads CASGGQFYGYTF. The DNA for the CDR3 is TGTGCCAGCGGGGGACAGTTCTATGGCTACACCTTC.

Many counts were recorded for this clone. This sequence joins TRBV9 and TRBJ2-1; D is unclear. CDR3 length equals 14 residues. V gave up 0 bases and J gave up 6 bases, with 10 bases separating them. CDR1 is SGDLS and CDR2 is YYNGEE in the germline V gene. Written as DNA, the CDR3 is TGTGCCAGCAGCGTAGGCGGTGCCATCAATGAGCAGTTCTTC. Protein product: CASSVGGAINEQFF.

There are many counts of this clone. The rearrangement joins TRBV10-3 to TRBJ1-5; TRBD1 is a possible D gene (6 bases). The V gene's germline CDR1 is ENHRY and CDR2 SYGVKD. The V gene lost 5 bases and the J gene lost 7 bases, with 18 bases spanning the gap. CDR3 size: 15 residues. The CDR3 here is CAISPGHLTGQPQHF. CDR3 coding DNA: TGTGCCATCAGTCCGGGACACCTAACTGGGCAGCCCCAGCATTTT.

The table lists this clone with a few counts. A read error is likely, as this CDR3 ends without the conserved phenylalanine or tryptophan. CDR3 in DNA: TGTGCCAGCAGTTTAAAGGACTATGGCTACACCCCC. It is translated as CASSLKDYGYTP. The V and J genes are TRBV28 and TRBJ1-2; D not certain. Germline CDR1 reads MDHEN; CDR2 reads SYDVKM. The CDR3 runs 12 residues. V was pared by 2 bases and J by 3 bases, with 4 bases between.

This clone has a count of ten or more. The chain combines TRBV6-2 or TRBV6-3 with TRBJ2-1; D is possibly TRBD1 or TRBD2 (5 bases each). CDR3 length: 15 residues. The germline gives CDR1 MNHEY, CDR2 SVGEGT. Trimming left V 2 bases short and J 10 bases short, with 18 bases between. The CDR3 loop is CASSYGGGGLREQFF. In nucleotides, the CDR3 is TGTGCCAGCAGTTACGGGGGTGGGGGTTTGAGGGAGCAGTTCTTC.

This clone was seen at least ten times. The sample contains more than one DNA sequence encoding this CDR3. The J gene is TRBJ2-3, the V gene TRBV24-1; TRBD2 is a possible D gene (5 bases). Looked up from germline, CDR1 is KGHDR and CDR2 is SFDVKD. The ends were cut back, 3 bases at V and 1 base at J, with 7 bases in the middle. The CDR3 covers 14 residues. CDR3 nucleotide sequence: TGTGCCACCAGTGATCCCGGGGGCACAGATACGCAGTATTTT. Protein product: CATSDPGGTDTQYF.

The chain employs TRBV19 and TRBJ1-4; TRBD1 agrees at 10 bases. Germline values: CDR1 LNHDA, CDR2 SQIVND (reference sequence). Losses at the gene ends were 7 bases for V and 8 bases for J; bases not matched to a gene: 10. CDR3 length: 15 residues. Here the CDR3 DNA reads TGTGCCAGTACCCCGTCGGACAGGGGGTACGAAAAACTGTTTTTT. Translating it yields CASTPSDRGYEKLFF. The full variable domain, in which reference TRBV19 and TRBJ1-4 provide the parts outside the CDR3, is DGGITQSPKYLFRKEGQNVTLSCEQNLNHDAMYWYRQDPGQGLRLIYYSQIVNDFQKGDIAEGYSVSREKKESFPLTVTSAQKNPTAFYLCASTPSDRGYEKLFFGSGTQLSVL.

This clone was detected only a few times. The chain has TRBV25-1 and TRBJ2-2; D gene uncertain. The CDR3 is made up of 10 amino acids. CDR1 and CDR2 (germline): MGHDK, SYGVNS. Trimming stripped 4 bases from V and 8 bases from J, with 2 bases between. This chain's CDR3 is CASSAGELFF. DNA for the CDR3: TGTGCCAGCAGTGCTGGGGAGCTGTTTTTT. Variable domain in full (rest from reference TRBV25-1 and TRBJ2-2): EADIYQTPRYLVIGTGKKITLECSQTMGHDKMYWYQQDPGMELHLIHYSYGVNSTEKGDLSSESTVSRIRTEHFPLTLESARPSHTSQYLCASSAGELFFGEGSRLTVL.

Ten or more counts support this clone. This CDR3 is CASRPQGLAAYNEQFF. The CDR3 DNA is TGCGCCAGCAGACCTCAAGGACTAGCGGCTTACAATGAGCAGTTCTTC. This chain joins TRBV5-1 and TRBJ2-1; 10 bases match TRBD2. V lost 5 bases, J lost 4 bases, and 9 bases stayed unmatched. The CDR3 has 16 amino acids. CDR1 and CDR2 (germline): SGHRS, YFSETQ.

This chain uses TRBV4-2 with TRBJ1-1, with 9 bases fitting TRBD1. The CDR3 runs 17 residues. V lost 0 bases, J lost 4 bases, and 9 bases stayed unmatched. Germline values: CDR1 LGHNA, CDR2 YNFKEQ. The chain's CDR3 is CASSQDVYGTGSTEAFF. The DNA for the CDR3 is TGTGCCAGCAGCCAAGATGTTTACGGGACAGGGAGCACTGAAGCTTTCTTT.

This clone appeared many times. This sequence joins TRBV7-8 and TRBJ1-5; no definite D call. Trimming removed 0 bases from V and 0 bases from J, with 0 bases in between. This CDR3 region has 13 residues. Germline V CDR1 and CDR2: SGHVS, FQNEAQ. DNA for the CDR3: TGTGCCAGCAGCTTAGCTAGCAATCAGCCCCAGCATTTT. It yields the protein CASSLASNQPQHF.

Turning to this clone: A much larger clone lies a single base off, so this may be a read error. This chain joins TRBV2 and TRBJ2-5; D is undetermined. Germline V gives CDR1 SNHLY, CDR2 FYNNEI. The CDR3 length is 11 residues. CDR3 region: CSSRRKETQYF. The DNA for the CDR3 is TGTTCCAGCAGGCGGAAAGAGACCCAGTACTTC.

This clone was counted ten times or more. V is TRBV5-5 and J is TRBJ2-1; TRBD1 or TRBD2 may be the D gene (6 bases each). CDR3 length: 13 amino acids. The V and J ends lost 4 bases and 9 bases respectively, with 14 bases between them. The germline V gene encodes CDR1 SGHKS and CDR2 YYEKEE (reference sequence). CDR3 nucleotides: TGTGCCAGCAGCCAAGACAGGCGGGGTGAGCAGTTCTTC. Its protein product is CASSQDRRGEQFF.

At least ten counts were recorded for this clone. Here the CDR3 reads CASRSGGYEQYF. DNA of the CDR3: TGTGCCAGCAGGTCTGGTGGCTACGAGCAGTACTTC. The rearrangement links TRBV2 to TRBJ2-7, with D uncertain. Germline V gene data show CDR1 as SNHLY and CDR2 as FYNNEI. V was cut by 6 bases and J by 3 bases, with 9 bases left in between. There are 12 residues in the CDR3.

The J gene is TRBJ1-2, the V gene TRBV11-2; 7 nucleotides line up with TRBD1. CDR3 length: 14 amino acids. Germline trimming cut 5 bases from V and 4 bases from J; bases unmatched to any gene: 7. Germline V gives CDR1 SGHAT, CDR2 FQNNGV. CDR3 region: CASSPDRSRYGYTF. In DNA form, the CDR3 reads TGTGCCAGCAGCCCGGACAGGAGCCGCTATGGCTACACCTTC.

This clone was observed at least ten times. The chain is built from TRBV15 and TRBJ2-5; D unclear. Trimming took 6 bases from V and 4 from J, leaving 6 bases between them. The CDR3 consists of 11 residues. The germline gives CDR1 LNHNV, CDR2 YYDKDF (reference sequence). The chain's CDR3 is CATSLRETQYF. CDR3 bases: TGTGCCACCAGTCTTAGAGAGACCCAGTACTTC. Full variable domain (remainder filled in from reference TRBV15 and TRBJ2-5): DAMVIQNPRYQVTQFGKPVTLSCSQTLNHNVMYWYQQKSSQAPKLLFHYYDKDFNNEADTPDNFQSRRPNTSFCFLDIRSPGLGDTAMYLCATSLRETQYFGPGTRLLVL.

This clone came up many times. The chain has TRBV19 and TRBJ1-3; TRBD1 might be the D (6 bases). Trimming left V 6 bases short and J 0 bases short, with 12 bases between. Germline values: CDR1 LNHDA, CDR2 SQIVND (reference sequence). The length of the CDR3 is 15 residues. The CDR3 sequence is CASSRGQSSGNTIYF. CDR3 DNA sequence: TGTGCCAGTAGCCGCGGACAGAGCTCTGGAAACACCATATATTTT.

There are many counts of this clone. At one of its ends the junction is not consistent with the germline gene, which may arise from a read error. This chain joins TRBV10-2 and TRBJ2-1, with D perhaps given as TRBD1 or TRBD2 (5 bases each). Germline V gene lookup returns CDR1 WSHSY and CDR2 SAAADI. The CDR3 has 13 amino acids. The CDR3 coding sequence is TGCGCCAGCAGTGAGTCGACGGGGCAGGGTTTTTCGTTC. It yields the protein CASSESTGQGFSF.

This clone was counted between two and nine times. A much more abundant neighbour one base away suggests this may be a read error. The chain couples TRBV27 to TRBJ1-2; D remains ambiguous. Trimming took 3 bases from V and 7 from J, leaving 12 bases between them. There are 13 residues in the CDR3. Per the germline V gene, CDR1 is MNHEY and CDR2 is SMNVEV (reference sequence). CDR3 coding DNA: TGTGCCAGCAGTTTCGTAAATCGGGTTGGCTACACCTTC. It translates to CASSFVNRVGYTF.

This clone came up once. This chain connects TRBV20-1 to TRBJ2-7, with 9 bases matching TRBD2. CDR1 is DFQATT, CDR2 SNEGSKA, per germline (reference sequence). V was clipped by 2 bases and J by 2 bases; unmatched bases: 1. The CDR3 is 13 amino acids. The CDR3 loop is CSARLAGTYEQYF. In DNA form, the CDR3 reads TGCAGTGCTAGACTAGCGGGAACCTACGAGCAGTACTTC.

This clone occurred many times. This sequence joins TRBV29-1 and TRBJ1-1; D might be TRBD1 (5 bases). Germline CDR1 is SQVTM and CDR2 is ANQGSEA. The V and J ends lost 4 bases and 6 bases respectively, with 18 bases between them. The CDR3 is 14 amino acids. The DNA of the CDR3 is TGCAGCGTTGGGTTTACGGGGACGGCGGCTGAAGCTTTCTTT. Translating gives CSVGFTGTAAEAFF.

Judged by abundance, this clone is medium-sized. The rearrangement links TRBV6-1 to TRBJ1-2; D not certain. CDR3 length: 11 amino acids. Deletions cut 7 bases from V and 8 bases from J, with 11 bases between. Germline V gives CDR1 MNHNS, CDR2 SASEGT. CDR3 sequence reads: CASKTPGGYTF. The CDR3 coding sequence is TGTGCCAGCAAAACCCCAGGCGGCTACACCTTC.

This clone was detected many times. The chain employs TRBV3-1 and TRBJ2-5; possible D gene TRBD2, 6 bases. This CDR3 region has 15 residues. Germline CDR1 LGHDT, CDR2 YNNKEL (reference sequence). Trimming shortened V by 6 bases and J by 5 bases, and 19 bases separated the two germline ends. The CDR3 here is CASRLEGLGLETQYF. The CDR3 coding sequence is TGTGCCAGCAGGCTGGAGGGCCTCGGGCTGGAGACCCAGTACTTC.

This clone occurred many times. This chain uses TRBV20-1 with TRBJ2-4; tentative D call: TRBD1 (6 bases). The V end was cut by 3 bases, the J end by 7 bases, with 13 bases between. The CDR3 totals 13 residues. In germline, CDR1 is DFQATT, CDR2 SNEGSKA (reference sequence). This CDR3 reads CSASNREGNIQYF. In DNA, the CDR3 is TGCAGTGCTAGTAACAGGGAAGGTAACATTCAGTACTTC.

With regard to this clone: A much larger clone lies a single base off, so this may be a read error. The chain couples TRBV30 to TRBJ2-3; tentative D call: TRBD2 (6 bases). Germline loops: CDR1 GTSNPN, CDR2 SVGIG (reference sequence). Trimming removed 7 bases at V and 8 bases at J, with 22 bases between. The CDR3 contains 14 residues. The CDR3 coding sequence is TGTGCCTCGAGCGGCGATTTCGGGGGAGGTACGCAGTATTTT. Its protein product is CASSGDFGGGTQYF.

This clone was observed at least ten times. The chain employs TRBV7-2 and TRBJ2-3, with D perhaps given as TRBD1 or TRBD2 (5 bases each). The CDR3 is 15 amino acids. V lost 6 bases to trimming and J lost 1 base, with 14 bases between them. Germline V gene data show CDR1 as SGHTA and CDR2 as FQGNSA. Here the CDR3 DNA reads TGTGCCAGCAGGTCCGGGATCAGGGGCACAGATACGCAGTATTTT. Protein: CASRSGIRGTDTQYF.